This T cell receptor beta chain was profiled in a study of early T cells in non-severe SARS-CoV-2 infection. Looking at the study overall: Unsorted whole-blood RNA was sequenced in bulk, leaving chains unpaired.

The sample holds many counts of this clonotype. Its antigen is not identified. Study-level findings and limits: Private and CD4 specificities were missed by VDJdb matching, skewed to anti-spike CD8.

Researchers tagged individual cDNA molecules with unique molecular identifiers. TCRdb passed the 5' RACE reads through MiXCR, listing each CDR3 protein once. The sample has more than 90,000 distinct CDR3 sequences; roughly 13% are singletons. The clonotype originates from an adult who was a healthcare worker with PCR-confirmed SARS-CoV-2 infection or an uninfected control (not recorded which). Sequencing input: whole blood.

The CDR3 coding sequence is TGTGCCAGCAGTCCTACCGGCCGGGGCCGAAATTCACCCCTCCACTTT. It encodes CASSPTGRGRNSPLHF. The chain uses TRBV28 and TRBJ1-6, with D tentatively TRBD1 (5 bases). Trimming shortened V by 5 bases and J by 7 bases, and 18 bases separated the two germline ends. Per germline, CDR1 MDHEN and CDR2 SYDVKM. There are 16 residues in the CDR3.